A single sample is the source of the 27 T cell receptor beta chains below, sequenced in a study of T cell responses to AZD1222 COVID-19 vaccine. The repertoire was sequenced with immunoSEQ multiplex PCR; TCRdb's copy has only in-frame clones and lacks some. The sample includes fewer than 200,000 clones, more than 90% of them seen just once. The sequencing here drew on peripheral blood, taken on day 0 of AZD1222 vaccination. These receptors originate from an adult in good health.

Only one count was recorded for this clone. The chain links TRBV27 to TRBJ2-1; D gene uncertain. The CDR3 is 12 residues long. Germline CDR1 reads MNHEY; CDR2 reads SMNVEV (reference sequence). Trimming shortened V by 8 bases and J by 8 bases, and 13 bases separated the two germline ends. In DNA form, the CDR3 reads TGTGCCAGCGCTCAGCAGTTGGATGAGCAGTTCTTC. This sequence encodes CASAQQLDEQFF.

This chain links TRBV6-2 or TRBV6-3 with TRBJ1-5, with D maybe TRBD1 (5 bases). The CDR3 has 15 amino acids. Trimming removed 2 bases from V and 2 bases from J, with 10 bases in between. Germline CDR1 and CDR2: MNHEY and SVGEGT. The CDR3 DNA reads as TGTGCCAGCAGTTACGGGGGGGGTGGCAATCAGCCCCAGCATTTT. It yields the protein CASSYGGGGNQPQHF.

CDR3 coding DNA: TGTGCCAGCAGCTTAGAAGGGGGGCTTGGAGGCTATGAGCAGTTCTTC. Protein: CASSLEGGLGGYEQFF. The chain joins TRBV13 to TRBJ2-1; D could derive from TRBD1 or TRBD2 (6 bases each). CDR1 is PRHDT, CDR2 FYEKMQ, per germline (reference sequence). This CDR3 is 16 amino acids long. Trimming took off 1 base at V and 8 bases at J, with 18 bases between the two ends. Filled out from reference TRBV13 and TRBJ2-1, the complete variable domain reads AAGVIQSPRHLIKEKRETATLKCYPIPRHDTVYWYQQGPGQDPQFLISFYEKMQSDKGSIPDRFSAQQFSDYHSELNMSSLELGDSALYFCASSLEGGLGGYEQFFGPGTRLTVL.

The chain uses TRBV7-2 and TRBJ2-3; 9 bases are shared with TRBD2. V dropped 4 bases and J dropped 7; count of bases not matched to a gene: 12. The CDR3 length is 16 residues. Germline values: CDR1 SGHTA, CDR2 FQGNSA. CDR3 sequence (DNA): TGTGCCAGCAGCTCCCAGCGGGGGGCACATCAGAATACGCAGTATTTT. Its protein product is CASSSQRGAHQNTQYF.

The rearrangement links TRBV6-1 to TRBJ1-2, with D possibly matching TRBD1 (5 bases). V lost 3 bases, J lost 7 bases, and 15 bases lay in between. In germline, CDR1 is MNHNS, CDR2 SASEGT. The CDR3 sequence is 14 residues long. The CDR3 nucleotides read TGTGCCAGCAGTGAGGACACGTGGGTAGGTGGCTACACCTTC. Translated, it gives CASSEDTWVGGYTF.

V gene TRBV2 combines with J gene TRBJ1-2; unclear D gene. CDR1 is SNHLY, CDR2 FYNNEI, per germline. Trimming stripped 3 bases from V and 0 bases from J, with 8 bases between. CDR3 length: 14 amino acids. The CDR3 spells CASSEIVPNYGYTF. The CDR3 DNA follows: TGTGCCAGCAGTGAGATCGTACCTAACTATGGCTACACCTTC.

This chain joins TRBV3-1 (or the pseudogene TRBV3-2) and TRBJ1-4; D is undetermined. The length of the CDR3 is 16 residues. The germline gives CDR1 LGHDT, CDR2 YNNKEL (reference sequence). The ends were cut back, 3 bases at V and 0 bases at J, with 11 bases in the middle. This chain's CDR3 is CASSQGRLTTNEKLFF. The DNA for the CDR3 is TGTGCCAGCAGCCAGGGCAGACTCACAACTAATGAAAAACTGTTTTTT.

V is TRBV7-2 and J is TRBJ1-5; TRBD1 matches 8 bases. J was trimmed by 1 base and V by 4 bases; bases with no gene match: 3. Germline CDR1 is SGHTA and CDR2 is FQGNSA. The CDR3 loop spans 15 amino acids. CDR3 loop: CASSYRTGSNQPQHF. The CDR3 nucleotides read TGTGCCAGCAGCTACCGGACAGGGAGCAATCAGCCCCAGCATTTT.

The chain joins TRBV19 to TRBJ2-6, with D unresolved. CDR3 size: 18 residues. From germline, CDR1 is LNHDA and CDR2 SQIVND (reference sequence). Trimming shortened V by 0 bases and J by 0 bases, and 12 bases separated the two germline ends. In DNA, the CDR3 is TGTGCCAGTAGTATAGATCAATCGGCCAGCTCTGGGGCCAACGTCCTGACTTTC. This gives the protein CASSIDQSASSGANVLTF.

The V gene is TRBV3-1 (or the pseudogene TRBV3-2), the J gene TRBJ2-3, with D possibly matching TRBD2 (7 bases). The CDR3 runs to 15 residues. Germline lookup yields CDR1 LGHDT and CDR2 YNNKEL (reference sequence). With 10 bases removed from V and 1 base from J, the gap between germline ends came to 18 bases. CDR3 sequence reads: CATGLGGAGTDTQYF. DNA for the CDR3: TGTGCCACCGGGTTAGGGGGGGCTGGCACAGATACGCAGTATTTT.

The chain is built from TRBV19 and TRBJ1-1, with 11 bases that match TRBD1. CDR1 and CDR2 from the germline V gene are LNHDA and SQIVND (reference sequence). CDR3 length equals 15 residues. The trim removed 4 bases at V and 5 bases at J, leaving 6 bases unmatched. The CDR3 DNA reads as TGTGCCAGTAGTAGAACCGGGACAGGGGGTACTGAAGCTTTCTTT. This encodes CASSRTGTGGTEAFF.

The chain couples TRBV6-1 to TRBJ2-3, with 8 bases aligning to TRBD2. CDR3 length equals 16 residues. The V segment lost 2 bases and the J segment 3 bases; nucleotides outside the gene matches: 7. Germline assignment: CDR1 MNHNS and CDR2 SASEGT. The CDR3 is CASSEFNSGKTDTQYF. CDR3 in DNA: TGTGCCAGCAGTGAATTTAATAGCGGGAAGACAGATACGCAGTATTTT.

This chain joins TRBV7-2 and TRBJ2-1, with a tentative D call TRBD2 (6 bases). The CDR3 is 15 residues long. The V and J ends lost 1 base and 3 bases respectively, with 10 bases between them. CDR1 SGHTA and CDR2 FQGNSA come from the germline V gene. CDR3 DNA: TGTGCCAGCAGCTTAGAAGGCGGGAACTACAATGAGCAGTTCTTC. Translating gives CASSLEGGNYNEQFF.

This clone appeared a single time. The chain carries TRBV6-2 or TRBV6-3 and TRBJ1-6, with 7 bases identical to TRBD1. The CDR3 is 17 residues long. V shed 4 bases and J 7 bases; nucleotides not matched to a gene: 13. Germline V gene sequence: CDR1 MNHEY, CDR2 SVGEGT. The CDR3 coding sequence is TGTGCCAGCAGTTCCGAACGCCGGGACAGCATAAATTCACCCCTCCACTTT. This translates into CASSSERRDSINSPLHF.

V usage is TRBV11-2 and J usage is TRBJ2-1; 13 bases agree with TRBD2. Germline V CDR1 and CDR2: SGHAT, FQNNGV. J was trimmed by 9 bases and V by 5 bases; bases with no gene match: 7. This CDR3 region has 15 residues. The CDR3 sequence: CASSPTSGGAVEQFF. The CDR3 DNA reads TGTGCCAGCAGCCCAACTAGCGGGGGGGCAGTTGAGCAGTTCTTC. Supplemented by reference TRBV11-2 and TRBJ2-1, the full variable domain reads EAGVAQSPRYKIIEKRQSVAFWCNPISGHATLYWYQQILGQGPKLLIQFQNNGVVDDSQLPKDRFSAERLKGVDSTLKIQPAKLEDSAVYLCASSPTSGGAVEQFFGPGTRLTVL.

V gene TRBV5-1 combines with J gene TRBJ2-3, with D possibly TRBD1 on 7 matching bases. Trimming cost V 0 bases and J 6 bases, with 17 bases left between them. The CDR3 covers 16 residues. Germline V gene lookup returns CDR1 SGHRS and CDR2 YFSETQ. CDR3: CASSLAAGGTVDTQYF. The CDR3 bases are TGCGCCAGCAGCTTGGCGGCAGGAGGGACAGTGGATACGCAGTATTTT.

This clone was picked up one time. The chain uses TRBV6-5 and TRBJ1-4; the D gene is possibly TRBD1 (6 bases). The CDR3 totals 15 residues. Trimming shortened V by 7 bases and J by 5 bases, and 17 bases separated the two germline ends. Germline values: CDR1 MNHEY, CDR2 SVGAGI. DNA for the CDR3: TGTGCCAGCAAGGGGGGCCCCGCCACGAATGAAAAACTGTTTTTT. The encoded protein is CASKGGPATNEKLFF.

With respect to this clone: This sample includes further DNA sequences coding for the same CDR3. The chain couples TRBV18 to TRBJ1-2; D is undetermined. This CDR3 has 13 amino acids. Trimming left V 3 bases short and J 4 bases short, with 9 bases between. CDR1 is KGHSH, CDR2 LQKENI, per germline. Here the CDR3 reads CASSPGGSYGYTF. Here the CDR3 DNA reads TGTGCCAGCTCACCGGGTGGGAGCTATGGCTACACCTTC. The entire variable domain, with the rest obtained from reference TRBV18 and TRBJ1-2, is as follows: NAGVMQNPRHLVRRRGQEARLRCSPMKGHSHVYWYRQLPEEGLKFMVYLQKENIIDESGMPKERFSAEFPKEGPSILRIQQVVRGDSAAYFCASSPGGSYGYTFGSGTRLTVV.

The V and J genes are TRBV5-1 and TRBJ2-5; 8 positions match TRBD1. This CDR3 is built from 15 residues. CDR1 and CDR2 (germline): SGHRS, YFSETQ. V lost 2 bases to trimming and J lost 4 bases; unmatched junction nucleotides: 7. The CDR3 bases are TGCGCCAGCAGCTTTGGGGGGACAGGCCGAGAGACCCAGTACTTC. This codes for CASSFGGTGRETQYF.

This rearrangement joins TRBV29-1 to TRBJ1-2; no firm D call. Trimming took off 5 bases at V and 4 bases at J, with 8 bases between the two ends. CDR3 length equals 11 residues. Germline V gene data show CDR1 as SQVTM and CDR2 as ANQGSEA. DNA for the CDR3: TGCAGCGTTCGGGGTCTCTATGGCTACACCTTC. It is translated as CSVRGLYGYTF.

In its sample, this clone was seen once. The chain links TRBV19 to TRBJ1-5, with a possible D match to TRBD1 (5 bases). In germline, CDR1 is LNHDA, CDR2 SQIVND (reference sequence). Trimming cost V 3 bases and J 6 bases, with 12 bases left between them. This CDR3 comprises 14 residues. The CDR3 DNA follows: TGTGCCAGTAGTATTTTGGGGGGGGGTCAGCCCCAGCATTTT. Its protein product is CASSILGGGQPQHF.

The chain employs TRBV9 and TRBJ1-1; D gene unclear. With 0 bases removed from V and 3 bases from J, the gap between germline ends came to 12 bases. The CDR3 length is 15 residues. Germline values: CDR1 SGDLS, CDR2 YYNGEE. The CDR3 DNA reads as TGTGCCAGCAGCGTAGTGGGCGAAGGCGACACTGAAGCTTTCTTT. Translating gives CASSVVGEGDTEAFF.

The chain carries TRBV7-9 and TRBJ2-3; D is perhaps TRBD2 (5 bases). The CDR3 totals 16 residues. Trimming removed 4 bases from V and 1 base from J, with 15 bases in between. Per the germline V gene, CDR1 is SEHNR and CDR2 is FQNEAQ (reference sequence). The CDR3 DNA reads as TGTGCCAGCAGCTCTCAACTAGTGCGGGGCACAGATACGCAGTATTTT. Translating gives CASSSQLVRGTDTQYF.

The V and J genes are TRBV19 and TRBJ1-5; D is undetermined. V was cut by 7 bases and J by 3 bases, with 10 bases left in between. Germline loops: CDR1 LNHDA, CDR2 SQIVND (reference sequence). The CDR3 length is 13 residues. The CDR3 spells CASKSWLNQPQHF. CDR3 bases: TGTGCCAGTAAAAGCTGGCTCAATCAGCCCCAGCATTTT. The whole variable domain, filled in from reference TRBV19 and TRBJ1-5, reads DGGITQSPKYLFRKEGQNVTLSCEQNLNHDAMYWYRQDPGQGLRLIYYSQIVNDFQKGDIAEGYSVSREKKESFPLTVTSAQKNPTAFYLCASKSWLNQPQHFGDGTRLSIL.

This sequence joins TRBV2 and TRBJ2-5; possibly TRBD2 for D (6 bases). Trimming pared 6 bases from V and 7 bases from J, leaving 18 bases between. The CDR3 length is 14 residues. CDR1 and CDR2 from the germline V gene are SNHLY and FYNNEI. The CDR3 sequence is CASRQSQTRLTQYF. DNA for the CDR3: TGTGCCAGCAGGCAAAGCCAGACTAGGTTGACCCAGTACTTC.

The chain links TRBV4-1 to TRBJ1-1; TRBD1 matches at 8 bases. Germline values: CDR1 MGHRA, CDR2 YSYEKL. The CDR3 loop spans 17 amino acids. Germline trimming cut 1 base from V and 7 bases from J; bases unmatched to any gene: 14. DNA for the CDR3: TGCGCCAGCAGCCAAGGATCTTTTGGGCAGGGGGCCGTTGAAGCTTTCTTT. This gives the protein CASSQGSFGQGAVEAFF.

This sequence joins TRBV7-9 and TRBJ1-3; D gene unclear. The V gene's germline CDR1 is SEHNR and CDR2 FQNEAQ (reference sequence). V lost 6 bases and J 3 bases, leaving 18 bases between the germline ends. The CDR3 has 16 amino acids. Here the CDR3 DNA reads TGTGCCAGCAGACACCAGACGGCGGGGTTTGGAAACACCATATATTTT. Translation: CASRHQTAGFGNTIYF. Variable domain in full (rest from reference TRBV7-9 and TRBJ1-3): DTGVSQNPRHKITKRGQNVTFRCDPISEHNRLYWYRQTLGQGPEFLTYFQNEAQLEKSRLLSDRFSAERPKGSFSTLEIQRTEQGDSAMYLCASRHQTAGFGNTIYFGEGSWLTVV.